Each of the 31 T cell receptor beta chains below was sequenced from the same sample in a study of blood T cell repertoires in COVID-19. The protocol was immunoSEQ multiplex PCR, while the TCRdb copy is restricted to in-frame clones and leaves out a portion. Among tens of thousands of clones, more than 65% were seen once, and the ten largest hold about 8.8%. Source material: peripheral blood. Receptors originate from a man at least 80 years old with COVID-19, enrolled during active disease.

In this sample, this clone turned up a few times. The rearrangement uses TRBV4-1 and TRBJ1-2; 8 positions match TRBD1. The CDR3 runs 15 residues. Looked up from germline, CDR1 is MGHRA and CDR2 is YSYEKL. J gave up 6 bases and V 0 bases, and 6 bases lay outside the gene matches. As DNA, the CDR3 is TGCGCCAGCAGCCAAGACGCAGGGGGCGGGGATGGCTACACCTTC. This gives the protein CASSQDAGGGDGYTF.

The chain couples TRBV7-2 to TRBJ2-7, with TRBD2 matching 9 bases. Germline V gene data show CDR1 as SGHTA and CDR2 as FQGNSA. This CDR3 spans 14 amino acids. The V and J ends lost 4 bases and 3 bases, in that order; junction bases with no gene match: 4. CDR3 sequence reads: CASSWREGDYEQYV. CDR3 nucleotide sequence: TGTGCCAGCAGCTGGCGGGAGGGCGACTACGAGCAGTACGTC.

The chain links TRBV6-5 to TRBJ1-1, with D possibly matching TRBD1 (6 bases). CDR3 size: 14 residues. The V end lost 8 bases, the J end lost 0 bases, and 13 bases lay between the germline ends. Germline CDR1 MNHEY, CDR2 SVGAGI. The CDR3 region is CASSETGMNTEAFF. CDR3 sequence (DNA): TGTGCCAGCTCCGAGACAGGAATGAACACTGAAGCTTTCTTT.

This chain's CDR3 is CASSYVPGDTDTQYF. The CDR3 bases are TGTGCCAGCAGTTACGTTCCCGGGGACACAGATACGCAGTATTTT. This chain joins TRBV6-5 and TRBJ2-3; D perhaps matches TRBD2 (5 bases). This CDR3 is 15 amino acids long. V lost 2 bases, J lost 2 bases, and 11 bases lay in between. The germline V gene encodes CDR1 MNHEY and CDR2 SVGAGI.

V and J are TRBV6-5 and TRBJ1-1; D remains ambiguous. The ends were cut back, 0 bases at V and 8 bases at J, with 16 bases in the middle. This CDR3 comprises 15 residues. From germline, CDR1 is MNHEY and CDR2 SVGAGI. The DNA for the CDR3 is TGTGCCAGCAGTTACTCGATATCCGGGTTTGAAGAAGCTTTCTTT. Its protein product is CASSYSISGFEEAFF.

The chain combines TRBV5-1 with TRBJ2-7; D perhaps matches TRBD2 (6 bases). V dropped 1 base and J dropped 0 bases, with 11 bases sitting between them. CDR1 is SGHRS, CDR2 YFSETQ, per germline. The CDR3 is 15 amino acids. CDR3 in amino acids: CASSLFGGYSYEQYF. In nucleotides, the CDR3 is TGCGCCAGCAGCTTGTTCGGGGGTTACTCCTACGAGCAGTACTTC.

The chain couples TRBV13 to TRBJ1-6, with 8 positions matching TRBD1. In germline, CDR1 is PRHDT, CDR2 FYEKMQ (reference sequence). The V and J ends lost 3 bases and 8 bases, in that order; junction bases with no gene match: 3. The CDR3 totals 14 residues. The CDR3: CASSLTGVDSPLHF. CDR3 nucleotides: TGTGCCAGCAGCTTGACAGGGGTTGATTCACCCCTCCACTTT.

The V and J genes are TRBV18 and TRBJ1-5, with D uncertain. V lost 3 bases, J lost 0 bases, and 9 bases lay in between. There are 15 residues in the CDR3. Germline V CDR1 and CDR2: KGHSH, LQKENI. The CDR3 sequence: CASSPLRDSNQPQHF. CDR3 bases: TGTGCCAGCTCACCGTTGCGGGATAGCAATCAGCCCCAGCATTTT.

This chain links TRBV3-1 (or the pseudogene TRBV3-2) with TRBJ1-4; D is uncertain. The length of the CDR3 is 13 residues. CDR1 and CDR2 from the germline V gene are LGHDT and YNNKEL (reference sequence). The germline V and J ends were trimmed by 4 bases and 5 bases, with 8 bases remaining between them. CDR3: CASSLHSNEKLFF. The CDR3 nucleotides read TGTGCCAGCAGCCTCCACAGCAATGAAAAACTGTTTTTT.

The chain combines TRBV5-1 with TRBJ1-5; D is uncertain. CDR1 and CDR2 from the germline V gene are SGHRS and YFSETQ. The V end lost 0 bases, the J end lost 1 base, and 5 bases lay between the germline ends. The CDR3 is 14 residues long. The CDR3 loop reads CASSLGESNQPQHF. The DNA for the CDR3 is TGCGCCAGCAGCTTGGGGGAGAGCAATCAGCCCCAGCATTTT.

This chain joins TRBV5-4 and TRBJ2-3; 8 nucleotides align to TRBD1. The V segment lost 3 bases and the J segment 3 bases; nucleotides outside the gene matches: 9. Germline V gene sequence: CDR1 SGHNT, CDR2 YYREEE (reference sequence). The CDR3 is made up of 16 amino acids. In DNA, the CDR3 is TGTGCCAGCAGCTCCTCCGGACAGGGCGAGACAGATACGCAGTATTTT. Its translation: CASSSSGQGETDTQYF.

The rearrangement uses TRBV6-5 and TRBJ2-5; TRBD2 might be the D (6 bases). In germline, CDR1 is MNHEY, CDR2 SVGAGI. V was pared by 1 base and J by 5 bases, with 11 bases between. This CDR3 is built from 14 residues. CDR3 nucleotide sequence: TGTGCCAGCAGTTACTTGGGGGGTAGGGAGACCCAGTACTTC. Its translation: CASSYLGGRETQYF.

The rearrangement uses TRBV3-1 (or the pseudogene TRBV3-2) and TRBJ1-1; D is uncertain. Germline V gene lookup returns CDR1 LGHDT and CDR2 YNNKEL (reference sequence). The V end was cut by 4 bases, the J end by 1 base, with 4 bases between. This CDR3 contains 12 residues. The chain's CDR3 is CASSRGNTEAFF. The CDR3 region has the DNA TGTGCCAGCAGCCGAGGGAACACTGAAGCTTTCTTT.

This chain links TRBV7-6 with TRBJ2-1; 10 bases fit TRBD2. From germline, CDR1 is SGHVS and CDR2 FNYEAQ. The CDR3 loop spans 15 amino acids. V was pared by 5 bases and J by 8 bases, with 9 bases of the junction left unmatched. CDR3 loop: CASSPPGLAVDEQFF. In nucleotides, the CDR3 is TGTGCCAGCAGCCCTCCAGGACTAGCGGTCGATGAGCAGTTCTTC.

The chain has TRBV3-1 (or the pseudogene TRBV3-2) and TRBJ1-2; 9 bases line up with TRBD1. Germline V CDR1 and CDR2: LGHDT, YNNKEL (reference sequence). The CDR3 runs to 15 residues. Trimming at V came to 1 base and at J to 4 bases, leaving 4 bases not matched to a gene. CDR3 residues: CASSQGDRAIYGYTF. CDR3 DNA: TGTGCCAGCAGCCAAGGGGACAGGGCTATCTATGGCTACACCTTC.

The V gene is TRBV7-2, the J gene TRBJ2-1; tentative D call: TRBD1 (6 bases). The CDR3 is 16 amino acids. The V end lost 4 bases, the J end lost 0 bases, and 13 bases lay between the germline ends. Germline CDR1 SGHTA, CDR2 FQGNSA. The DNA for the CDR3 is TGTGCCAGCAGCTCATCAGGGGACGCCTCCTACAATGAGCAGTTCTTC. It translates to CASSSSGDASYNEQFF.

The V call is TRBV3-1 (or the pseudogene TRBV3-2), the J call TRBJ1-1; D remains ambiguous. This CDR3 is 12 amino acids long. Trimming took off 4 bases at V and 8 bases at J, with 11 bases between the two ends. The V gene's germline CDR1 is LGHDT and CDR2 YNNKEL (reference sequence). For the CDR3, the DNA is TGTGCCAGCAGCCTCCGGGAGGGAGAAGCTTTCTTT. Translated: CASSLREGEAFF.

V is TRBV30 and J is TRBJ2-2; the match to TRBD2 covers 12 bases. CDR1 is GTSNPN, CDR2 SVGIG, per germline (reference sequence). CDR3 length: 15 residues. V gave up 5 bases and J gave up 6 bases; unmatched junction bases: 7. CDR3 in amino acids: CAWSSGRALAGELFF. DNA of the CDR3: TGTGCCTGGTCTAGCGGGAGGGCCTTAGCCGGGGAGCTGTTTTTT.

The genes are TRBV2 and TRBJ2-7; tentatively, D is TRBD2 (5 bases). Germline CDR1 SNHLY, CDR2 FYNNEI. There are 14 residues in the CDR3. Deletions cut 6 bases from V and 3 bases from J, with 15 bases between. CDR3 in DNA: TGTGCCAGCAGATCCAGGACGGGGAACTACGAGCAGTACTTC. Translating it yields CASRSRTGNYEQYF.

The genes are TRBV5-5 and TRBJ1-1; weak D call: TRBD1 (6 bases). CDR1 is SGHKS and CDR2 is YYEKEE in the germline V gene (reference sequence). Trimming took off 0 bases at V and 0 bases at J, with 15 bases between the two ends. This CDR3 region has 17 residues. The CDR3 is CASSLEDSRLMNTEAFF. For the CDR3, the DNA is TGTGCCAGCAGCTTGGAGGACAGCCGACTGATGAACACTGAAGCTTTCTTT.

This sequence joins TRBV19 and TRBJ2-5; TRBD2 aligns across 8 bases. In germline, CDR1 is LNHDA, CDR2 SQIVND (reference sequence). J lost 2 bases, V lost 3 bases, and 11 bases had no gene match. The CDR3 runs to 17 residues. CDR3 sequence: CASSMRSGGRAQETQYF. CDR3 coding DNA: TGTGCCAGTAGTATGAGGAGCGGGGGTCGAGCACAAGAGACCCAGTACTTC.

The genes are TRBV7-8 and TRBJ1-1; 9 bases fit TRBD1. The germline CDR1 and CDR2 sequences are SGHVS and FQNEAQ. J lost 2 bases, V lost 5 bases, and 3 bases had no gene match. The CDR3 loop spans 14 amino acids. CDR3 protein: CASSRTGDNTEAFF. As DNA, the CDR3 is TGTGCCAGCAGCAGGACAGGGGATAACACTGAAGCTTTCTTT.

Only a few counts were recorded for this clone. J is TRBJ1-5 and V is TRBV7-2; D possibly corresponds to TRBD1 (5 bases). Trimming removed 0 bases from V and 7 bases from J, with 13 bases in between. CDR3 size: 15 residues. The germline V gene encodes CDR1 SGHTA and CDR2 FQGNSA. The CDR3 DNA is TGTGCCAGCAGCTTAGCGGGGCAGGTTAGGCAGCCCCAGCATTTT. This sequence encodes CASSLAGQVRQPQHF.

V and J are TRBV5-1 and TRBJ2-1, with 11 bases fitting TRBD2. V lost 5 bases, J lost 10 bases, and 11 bases stayed unmatched. CDR1 is SGHRS, CDR2 YFSETQ, per germline. CDR3 size: 15 residues. CDR3 sequence reads: CASSTSGSRFGEQFF. The CDR3 nucleotides are TGCGCCAGCAGTACTAGCGGGAGCCGGTTCGGCGAGCAGTTCTTC.

This clone has only one observation. The chain uses TRBV2 and TRBJ2-3, with D possibly being TRBD1 (6 bases). CDR3 length: 13 residues. V lost 6 bases and J 1 base, leaving 8 bases between the germline ends. Germline lookup yields CDR1 SNHLY and CDR2 FYNNEI. CDR3: CASSEGGTDTQYF. Written as DNA, the CDR3 is TGTGCCAGCAGCGAGGGGGGCACAGATACGCAGTATTTT.

The J gene is TRBJ1-2, the V gene TRBV9, with 8 positions matching TRBD1. CDR1 is SGDLS and CDR2 is YYNGEE in the germline V gene. This CDR3 is 15 amino acids long. J gave up 4 bases and V 0 bases, and 5 bases lay outside the gene matches. DNA for the CDR3: TGTGCCAGCAGCGTAGAAGGACAGGGCAGCTATGGCTACACCTTC. Its protein is CASSVEGQGSYGYTF.

The rearrangement uses TRBV28 and TRBJ2-1, with 10 bases lining up with TRBD1. V shed 6 bases and J 8 bases; nucleotides not matched to a gene: 4. Germline V gene sequence: CDR1 MDHEN, CDR2 SYDVKM. The CDR3 length is 13 residues. The CDR3: CASSWGQGYEQFF. The CDR3, as DNA: TGTGCCAGCAGCTGGGGACAGGGGTATGAGCAGTTCTTC. Filled out from reference TRBV28 and TRBJ2-1, the complete variable domain reads DVKVTQSSRYLVKRTGEKVFLECVQDMDHENMFWYRQDPGLGLRLIYFSYDVKMKEKGDIPEGYSVSREKKERFSLILESASTNQTSMYLCASSWGQGYEQFFGPGTRLTVL.

This chain uses TRBV29-1 with TRBJ1-1, with D maybe TRBD1 (5 bases). Per the germline V gene, CDR1 is SQVTM and CDR2 is ANQGSEA. The CDR3 length is 14 residues. V was clipped by 4 bases and J by 2 bases, with 14 bases between them. In nucleotides, the CDR3 is TGCAGCGTTGCCTACCAGGGTATTAACACTGAAGCTTTCTTT. This translates into CSVAYQGINTEAFF.

The chain combines TRBV5-1 with TRBJ2-3; weak D call: TRBD1 (6 bases). V lost 5 bases, J lost 6 bases, and 22 bases lay in between. Germline-derived CDR1 and CDR2 are SGHRS and YFSETQ. This CDR3 spans 16 amino acids. The CDR3 region is CASRYRVLGIADTQYF. CDR3 bases: TGCGCCAGCAGATACAGGGTATTGGGAATCGCGGATACGCAGTATTTT.

The chain is built from TRBV19 and TRBJ1-5; TRBD1 agrees at 12 bases. Germline V CDR1 and CDR2: LNHDA, SQIVND (reference sequence). The CDR3 has 15 amino acids. V was pared by 6 bases and J by 5 bases, with 5 bases of the junction left unmatched. The CDR3 reads CASSRDRGPDQPQHF. The DNA of the CDR3 is TGTGCCAGTAGCCGGGACAGGGGGCCTGATCAGCCCCAGCATTTT.

The chain couples TRBV5-6 to TRBJ2-2; TRBD2 agrees at 11 bases. V shed 1 base and J 1 base; nucleotides not matched to a gene: 0. The CDR3 runs to 16 residues. Germline V gives CDR1 SGHDT, CDR2 YYEEEE. The CDR3 loop is CASSLLAGGNTGELFF. The DNA for the CDR3 is TGTGCCAGCAGCTTGCTAGCGGGAGGGAACACCGGGGAGCTGTTTTTT.